The 21 T cell receptor beta chains below all came from one sample that was sequenced in a study of OX40 agonist ivuxolimab in advanced cancers. The protocol was immunoSEQ multiplex PCR, while the TCRdb copy is restricted to in-frame clones and leaves out a portion. The top ten clones hold about 1.1% of a sample with 63,000 or so clones, roughly 80% of them seen once. Specimen: CD4+ or CD8+ T cells sorted from blood, collected in a trial of the OX40 agonist ivuxolimab. Source of these receptors: an adult with an advanced solid tumor such as melanoma, head and neck, liver or kidney cancer.

J is TRBJ2-7 and V is TRBV18; TRBD1 agrees at 9 bases. J was trimmed by 3 bases and V by 4 bases; bases with no gene match: 7. The germline V gene has CDR1 KGHSH and CDR2 LQKENI. The CDR3 length is 15 residues. CDR3 region: CASSQGQGSGYEQYF. DNA of the CDR3: TGTGCCAGCTCACAAGGACAGGGGTCGGGCTACGAGCAGTACTTC.

This clone showed up just a few times. V usage is TRBV7-8 and J usage is TRBJ1-2; 10 bases fit TRBD1. Germline V gene lookup returns CDR1 SGHVS and CDR2 FQNEAQ. J lost 0 bases, V lost 2 bases, and 15 bases had no gene match. The CDR3 has 20 amino acids. The CDR3 loop reads CASSLSPPRTGGLANYGYTF. DNA of the CDR3: TGTGCCAGCAGCTTATCCCCCCCACGGACAGGGGGTCTAGCTAACTATGGCTACACCTTC.

This sequence joins TRBV4-2 and TRBJ1-3, with 7 bases matching TRBD1. CDR3 length equals 16 residues. With 3 bases clipped from V and 0 bases from J, the junction kept 5 bases outside the gene matches. Germline-derived CDR1 and CDR2 are LGHNA and YNFKEQ. The CDR3 is CASSQAGGPSGNTIYF. CDR3 coding DNA: TGTGCCAGCAGCCAGGCAGGGGGGCCCTCTGGAAACACCATATATTTT.

This clone is a singleton in its sample. At one end the junction does not follow the germline gene, possibly because of a read error. The rearrangement joins TRBV6-5 to TRBJ1-1; maybe TRBD1 (5 bases). Germline values: CDR1 MNHEY, CDR2 SVGAGI. This CDR3 has 11 amino acids. In nucleotides, the CDR3 is TGTGCCAGCAGTGATAAGGTCCAGGGACGTTTT. Its translation is CASSDKVQGRF.

The rearrangement links TRBV6-1 to TRBJ2-5, with D maybe TRBD2 (6 bases). This CDR3 is 14 amino acids long. CDR1 and CDR2 from the germline V gene are MNHNS and SASEGT. Trimming removed 4 bases from V and 4 bases from J, with 13 bases in between. The CDR3 DNA reads TGTGCCAGCAGTGCCGCGGGGAATAGAGAGACCCAGTACTTC. It codes for CASSAAGNRETQYF.

The chain has TRBV6-6 and TRBJ1-1; D not resolved. Germline V gives CDR1 MNHNY, CDR2 SVGAGI (reference sequence). The ends were cut back, 2 bases at V and 0 bases at J, with 7 bases in the middle. The CDR3 consists of 14 residues. The CDR3 is CASSYGRLNTEAFF. The CDR3 DNA reads as TGTGCCAGCAGTTACGGGCGGCTGAACACTGAAGCTTTCTTT.

This clone was seen once. This sequence joins TRBV29-1 and TRBJ1-1, with a possible D match to TRBD1 (5 bases). Germline lookup yields CDR1 SQVTM and CDR2 ANQGSEA. V dropped 4 bases and J dropped 5 bases, with 11 bases sitting between them. There are 12 residues in the CDR3. CDR3 residues: CSVVQGRTEAFF. Written as DNA, the CDR3 is TGCAGCGTTGTTCAGGGACGGACTGAAGCTTTCTTT.

This clone was counted at least ten times. Its ends do not fully match the called genes, so a read error is possible. This sequence joins TRBV7-9 and TRBJ1-5, with D possibly TRBD1 on 6 matching bases. The germline CDR1 and CDR2 sequences are SEHNR and FQNEAQ (reference sequence). The CDR3 spans 14 residues. CDR3 DNA sequence: TGTGCCAGCAGCCGTCAACAGGGAGATCAACCCCAGCATTTT. Translating it yields CASSRQQGDQPQHF.

This chain's CDR3 is CASSQVDRGSQPQHF. The CDR3 coding sequence is TGCGCCAGCAGCCAGGTGGACAGGGGAAGTCAGCCCCAGCATTTT. The chain is built from TRBV4-1 and TRBJ1-5; 9 nucleotides align to TRBD1. The germline CDR1 and CDR2 sequences are MGHRA and YSYEKL. The CDR3 length is 15 residues. V lost 3 bases and J lost 6; bases outside the gene matches: 6.

The chain uses TRBV25-1 and TRBJ1-2, with D possibly TRBD1 on 5 matching bases. CDR1 is MGHDK, CDR2 SYGVNS, per germline. Deletions cut 3 bases from V and 8 bases from J, with 25 bases between. The CDR3 length is 17 residues. The CDR3 loop reads CASSDYRRDRRGEGYTF. CDR3 in DNA: TGTGCCAGCAGTGATTATCGACGGGACCGCCGGGGCGAGGGCTACACCTTC.

This clone is categorized as medium-sized. This chain uses TRBV20-1 with TRBJ2-5; no clear D. CDR1 and CDR2 (germline): DFQATT, SNEGSKA (reference sequence). The CDR3 length is 11 residues. V shed 3 bases and J shed 0 bases, with 2 bases lying between them. The CDR3 loop reads CSARHQETQYF. The DNA of the CDR3 is TGCAGTGCTAGGCACCAAGAGACCCAGTACTTC.

The V and J genes are TRBV7-2 and TRBJ2-2; D perhaps matches TRBD1 (5 bases). Trimming cost V 0 bases and J 5 bases, with 10 bases left between them. The CDR3 is 15 amino acids. CDR1 and CDR2 (germline): SGHTA, FQGNSA. The CDR3 nucleotides are TGTGCCAGCAGCTTAGCACAACAGGTGACCGGGGAGCTGTTTTTT. As protein: CASSLAQQVTGELFF.

The chain recombines TRBV6-5 with TRBJ1-1; no clear D. There are 13 residues in the CDR3. The V end lost 5 bases, the J end lost 1 base, and 8 bases lay between the germline ends. Per germline, CDR1 MNHEY and CDR2 SVGAGI. This chain's CDR3 is CASSPSKNTEAFF. The CDR3 DNA follows: TGTGCCAGCAGTCCGAGCAAGAACACTGAAGCTTTCTTT.

The table lists this clone with a count of one. At the DNA level, this CDR3 is encoded by other sequences in the same sample as well. The CDR3 loop is CASSSTGVRNTEAFF. CDR3 DNA: TGCGCCAGCAGCTCTACAGGGGTTCGGAACACTGAAGCTTTCTTT. V gene TRBV5-1 combines with J gene TRBJ1-1, with 7 bases identical to TRBD1. The CDR3 consists of 15 residues. Germline V gene data show CDR1 as SGHRS and CDR2 as YFSETQ. J gave up 1 base and V 3 bases, and 6 bases lay outside the gene matches.

The chain employs TRBV28 and TRBJ1-2; TRBD1 matches 9 bases. The CDR3 is made up of 14 amino acids. The junction had 7 bases not matched to a gene; V was cut back by 7 bases and J by 4 bases. The germline V gene encodes CDR1 MDHEN and CDR2 SYDVKM. CDR3 residues: CASNIQGAPYGYTF. The CDR3 nucleotides are TGTGCCAGCAATATACAGGGGGCTCCCTATGGCTACACCTTC.

V gene TRBV5-4 combines with J gene TRBJ1-1; a possible D gene is TRBD1 (5 bases). The germline V gene encodes CDR1 SGHNT and CDR2 YYREEE (reference sequence). The CDR3 contains 12 residues. With 10 bases removed from V and 3 bases from J, the gap between germline ends came to 13 bases. DNA of the CDR3: TGTGCCGGAGGTGGCAGGGACACTGAAGCTTTCTTT. Translating gives CAGGGRDTEAFF.

The V call is TRBV6-6, the J call TRBJ2-1, with D uncertain. The germline gives CDR1 MNHNY, CDR2 SVGAGI (reference sequence). Trimming stripped 8 bases from V and 9 bases from J, with 11 bases between. The CDR3 spans 11 residues. This chain's CDR3 is CASGSWGEQFF. CDR3 in DNA: TGTGCCAGCGGATCTTGGGGTGAGCAGTTCTTC.

The chain couples TRBV7-9 to TRBJ2-5; D uncertain. The germline V and J ends were trimmed by 1 base and 5 bases, with 14 bases remaining between them. This CDR3 is built from 15 residues. The germline CDR1 and CDR2 sequences are SEHNR and FQNEAQ (reference sequence). The CDR3 region is CASSLGASPPETQYF. CDR3 nucleotides: TGTGCCAGCAGCTTAGGGGCATCGCCGCCCGAGACCCAGTACTTC.

The rearrangement joins TRBV15 to TRBJ1-4; a possible D gene is TRBD1 (6 bases). The germline CDR1 and CDR2 sequences are LNHNV and YYDKDF (reference sequence). Trimming removed 4 bases at V and 1 base at J, with 28 bases between. The CDR3 length is 21 residues. CDR3 bases: TGTGCCACCAGCAATTCAATGCCGGGACACTCCCCGGGGGTAACTAATGAAAAACTGTTTTTT. The encoded protein is CATSNSMPGHSPGVTNEKLFF.

This rearrangement joins TRBV18 to TRBJ2-3, with a tentative D call TRBD1 (6 bases). The germline V gene encodes CDR1 KGHSH and CDR2 LQKENI. Trimming took off 4 bases at V and 0 bases at J, with 11 bases between the two ends. The CDR3 runs 15 residues. The CDR3 sequence is CASSLQGTSTDTQYF. DNA for the CDR3: TGTGCCAGCTCACTACAGGGAACGAGCACAGATACGCAGTATTTT.

This chain links TRBV18 with TRBJ2-5, with 9 bases lining up with TRBD1. Germline trimming cut 4 bases from V and 2 bases from J; bases unmatched to any gene: 5. There are 15 residues in the CDR3. Germline CDR1 and CDR2: KGHSH and LQKENI. This chain's CDR3 is CASSLGQGRQETQYF. For the CDR3, the DNA is TGTGCCAGCTCACTAGGACAGGGGAGACAAGAGACCCAGTACTTC.